The clone carrying this T cell receptor beta chain appeared a single time. Its antigen remains unknown. The data derive from a study of blood T cells in healthy people across ages. Study-wide results and limits: Because donor CMV status was unknown, expanded clonotype changes were possibly confounded. Diversity was estimated from one million T cells, and these estimates were considered underestimates.

Sample-barcoded 5' priming and a J-beta primer mix drove a second PCR of about 6 to 12 cycles. A template-switch adaptor containing 12 random nucleotides labeled each cDNA molecule. The yield of each sample was at least 2.5 million CDR3-containing paired-end reads. TCRdb ran MiXCR on the 5' RACE reads and lists one entry per CDR3 protein. This sample yields roughly 1,800,000 distinct CDR3 sequences, of which roughly 49% are seen a single time; 2% to 2.5% belongs to the top ten. From germline, CDR1 is SEHNR and CDR2 FQNEAQ (reference sequence). Unmatched junction bases numbered 6, after V lost 4 bases and J lost 6 bases. The length of the CDR3 is 14 residues.

The chain links TRBV7-9 to TRBJ1-2; 9 bases align to TRBD1. This clonotype was obtained from a woman between 40 and 50 years old in good health. The sample taken for sequencing was blood. CDR3 in DNA: TGTGCCAGCAGCTGGGACAGGGTAAAGAATGGCTACACCTTC. Its protein is CASSWDRVKNGYTF.